This T cell receptor beta chain was observed in a study of naive and memory T cell subsets. Germline V gene lookup returns CDR1 LNHDA and CDR2 SQIVND (reference sequence). This CDR3 spans 15 amino acids. V lost 5 bases and J lost 7; bases outside the gene matches: 9. This clonotype was seen a few times. Its antigen is unidentified. An equimolar mix of two oligonucleotides served as the beta constant-region primer for TRBC1 and TRBC2. Ligated cDNA was amplified by four rounds of PCR with nested alpha and beta constant-region primers and SP2. The cDNA 3' end received a ligated single-stranded oligonucleotide carrying the SP2 primer and a 12-nucleotide UMI. One entry per CDR3 protein, called by TCRdb with MiXCR from the UMI-ligation and nested PCR reads. The table lists roughly 97,000 distinct CDR3 sequences, more than 14% of them singletons. General study findings and limits: Over 85% of naive TCR sequences appeared only once, unlike memory subsets. Gini index rose across naive, CM, EM and EMRA in CD4 and CD8. Naive repertoires, especially CD8, held a few larger clonotypes, possibly memory cells re-expressing CD45RA.

The chain links TRBV19 to TRBJ2-1; 9 bases align to TRBD2. The receptor's source is a human donor in good health. The sample comprised naive CD8+ T cells from blood. The CDR3 DNA reads as TGTGCCAGTAGTCAAGAACTAGCGGGCGGTAATGAGCAGTTCTTC. This encodes CASSQELAGGNEQFF.